This T cell receptor beta chain was identified in a study of cytomegalovirus exposure and HLA in healthy donors. From germline, CDR1 is SGHTA and CDR2 FQGNSA. V shed 1 base, J shed 4 bases, and the junction held 11 bases outside the gene matches. This CDR3 contains 19 residues. With respect to this clone: Its matching antigen is unknown.

Whole-study results and caveats: A later analysis associated some 16,000 TCR beta sequences with HLA alleles at a 0.05 false discovery rate. A further, later analysis showed that HLA-associated TCR beta chains (compared with equally common others) were more clonally expanded. An apparent linkage of common viral pathogens to several of the most significant clusters emerged in a later analysis.

The PCR employed 60 Vbeta primers together with 13 Jbeta primers. The repertoire was sequenced with immunoSEQ multiplex PCR; TCRdb's copy has only in-frame clones and lacks some. The sample has more than 80,000 clones; roughly 80% are singletons. The J gene is TRBJ2-1, the V gene TRBV7-2, with 12 bases matching TRBD2. The sequenced material came from PBMCs. This TCR was sampled from a girl aged 2 to 9 in good health and CMV-seropositive. The CDR3 region has the DNA TGTGCCAGCAGCTTAGTCGGGACTAGCGGGCCACCTCCTTACAATGAGCAGTTCTTC. The encoded protein is CASSLVGTSGPPPYNEQFF.